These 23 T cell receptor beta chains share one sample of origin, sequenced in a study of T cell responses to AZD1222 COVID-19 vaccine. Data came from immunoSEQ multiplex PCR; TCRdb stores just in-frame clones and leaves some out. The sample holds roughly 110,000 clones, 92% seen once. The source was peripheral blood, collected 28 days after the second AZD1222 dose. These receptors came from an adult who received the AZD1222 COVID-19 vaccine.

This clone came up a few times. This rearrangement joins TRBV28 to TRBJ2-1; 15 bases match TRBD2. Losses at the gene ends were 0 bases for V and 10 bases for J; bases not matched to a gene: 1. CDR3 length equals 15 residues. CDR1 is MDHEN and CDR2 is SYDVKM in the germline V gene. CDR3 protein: CASSLWGTSGREQFF. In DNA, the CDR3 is TGTGCCAGCAGTTTATGGGGGACTAGCGGGAGGGAGCAGTTCTTC. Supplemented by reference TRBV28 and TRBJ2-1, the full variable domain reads DVKVTQSSRYLVKRTGEKVFLECVQDMDHENMFWYRQDPGLGLRLIYFSYDVKMKEKGDIPEGYSVSREKKERFSLILESASTNQTSMYLCASSLWGTSGREQFFGPGTRLTVL.

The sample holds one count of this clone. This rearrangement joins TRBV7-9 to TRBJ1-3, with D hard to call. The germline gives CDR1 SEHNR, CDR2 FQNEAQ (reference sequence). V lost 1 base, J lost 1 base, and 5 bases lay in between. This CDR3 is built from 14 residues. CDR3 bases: TGTGCCAGCAGCTTAGGCGGTTCTGGAAACACCATATATTTT. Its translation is CASSLGGSGNTIYF.

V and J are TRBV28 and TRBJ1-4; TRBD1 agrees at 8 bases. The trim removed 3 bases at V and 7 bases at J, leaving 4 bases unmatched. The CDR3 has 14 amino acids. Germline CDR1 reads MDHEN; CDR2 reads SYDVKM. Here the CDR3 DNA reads TGTGCCAGCAGTTTCCAGGGGGCTAGTGAAAAACTGTTTTTT. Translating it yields CASSFQGASEKLFF.

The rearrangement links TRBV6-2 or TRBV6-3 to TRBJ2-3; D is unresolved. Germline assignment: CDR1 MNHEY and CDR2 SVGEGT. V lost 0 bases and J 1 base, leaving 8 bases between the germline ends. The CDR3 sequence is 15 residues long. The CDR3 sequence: CASSYSSGGTDTQYF. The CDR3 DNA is TGTGCCAGCAGTTACTCTTCTGGTGGCACAGATACGCAGTATTTT.

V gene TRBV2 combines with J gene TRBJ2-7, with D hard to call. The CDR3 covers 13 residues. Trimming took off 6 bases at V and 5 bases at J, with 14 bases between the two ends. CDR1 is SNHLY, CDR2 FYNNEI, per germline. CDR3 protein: CASSLRRRDEQYF. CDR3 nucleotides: TGTGCCAGCAGCCTCAGGAGAAGGGACGAGCAGTACTTC.

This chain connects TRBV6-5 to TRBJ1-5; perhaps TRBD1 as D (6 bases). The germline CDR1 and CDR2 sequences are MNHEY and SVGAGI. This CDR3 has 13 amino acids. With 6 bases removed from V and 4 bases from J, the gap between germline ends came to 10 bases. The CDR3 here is CASRDSPNQPQHF. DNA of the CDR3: TGTGCCAGCAGGGACAGCCCTAATCAGCCCCAGCATTTT.

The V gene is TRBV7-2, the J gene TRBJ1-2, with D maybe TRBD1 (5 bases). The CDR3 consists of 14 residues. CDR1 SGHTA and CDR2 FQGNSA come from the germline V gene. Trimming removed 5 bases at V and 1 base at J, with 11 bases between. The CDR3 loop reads CASSQSQGNYGYTF. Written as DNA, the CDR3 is TGTGCCAGCAGCCAAAGCCAGGGTAACTATGGCTACACCTTC.

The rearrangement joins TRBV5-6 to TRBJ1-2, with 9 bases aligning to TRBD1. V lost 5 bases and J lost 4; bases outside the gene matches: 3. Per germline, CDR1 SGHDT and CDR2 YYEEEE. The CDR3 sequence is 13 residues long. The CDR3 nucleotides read TGTGCCAGCAGAGGGACAGGGCCCTATGGCTACACCTTC. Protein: CASRGTGPYGYTF.

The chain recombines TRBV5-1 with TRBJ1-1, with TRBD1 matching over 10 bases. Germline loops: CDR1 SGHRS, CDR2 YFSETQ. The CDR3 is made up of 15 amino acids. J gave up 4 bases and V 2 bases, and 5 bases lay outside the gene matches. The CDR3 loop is CASSLTGQGGTEAFF. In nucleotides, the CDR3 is TGCGCCAGCAGCTTAACCGGACAGGGGGGCACTGAAGCTTTCTTT.

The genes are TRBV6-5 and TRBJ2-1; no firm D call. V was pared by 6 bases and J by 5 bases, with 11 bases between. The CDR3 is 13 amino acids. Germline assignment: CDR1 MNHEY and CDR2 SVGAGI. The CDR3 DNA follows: TGTGCCAGCAGCCGACCCGTAAACAATGAGCAGTTCTTC. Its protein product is CASSRPVNNEQFF.

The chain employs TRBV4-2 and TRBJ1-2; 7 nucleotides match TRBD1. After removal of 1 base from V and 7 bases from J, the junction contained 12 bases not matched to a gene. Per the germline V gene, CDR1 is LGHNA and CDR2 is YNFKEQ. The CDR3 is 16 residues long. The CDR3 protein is CASSQAGGALNIGYTF. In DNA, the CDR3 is TGTGCCAGCAGCCAAGCAGGGGGGGCGCTTAATATTGGCTACACCTTC.

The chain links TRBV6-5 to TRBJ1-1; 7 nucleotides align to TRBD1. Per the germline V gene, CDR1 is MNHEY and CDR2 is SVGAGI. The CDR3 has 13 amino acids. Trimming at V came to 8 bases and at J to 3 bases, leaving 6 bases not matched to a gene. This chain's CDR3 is CASASGGYTEAFF. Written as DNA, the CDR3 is TGTGCCAGCGCGTCAGGGGGATACACTGAAGCTTTCTTT.

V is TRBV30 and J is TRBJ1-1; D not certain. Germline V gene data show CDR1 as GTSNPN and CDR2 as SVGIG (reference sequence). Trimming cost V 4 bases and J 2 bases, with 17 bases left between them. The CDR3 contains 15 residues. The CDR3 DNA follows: TGTGCCTGGACACAAGGAAGTAGGGCAAACACTGAAGCTTTCTTT. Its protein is CAWTQGSRANTEAFF.

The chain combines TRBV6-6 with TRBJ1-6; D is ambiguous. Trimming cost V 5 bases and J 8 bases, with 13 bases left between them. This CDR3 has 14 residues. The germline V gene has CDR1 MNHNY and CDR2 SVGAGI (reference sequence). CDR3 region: CASSLALGDSPLHF. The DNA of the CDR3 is TGTGCCAGCAGTCTAGCTCTCGGGGATTCACCCCTCCACTTT.

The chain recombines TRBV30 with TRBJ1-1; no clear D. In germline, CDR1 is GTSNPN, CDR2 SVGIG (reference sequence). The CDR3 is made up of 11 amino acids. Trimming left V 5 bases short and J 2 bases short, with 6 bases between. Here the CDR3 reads CAWFGNTEAFF. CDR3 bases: TGTGCCTGGTTCGGTAACACTGAAGCTTTCTTT. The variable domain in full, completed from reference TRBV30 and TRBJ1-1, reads SQTIHQWPATLVQPVGSPLSLECTVEGTSNPNLYWYRQAAGRGLQLLFYSVGIGQISSEVPQNLSASRPQDRQFILSSKKLLLSDSGFYLCAWFGNTEAFFGQGTRLTVV.

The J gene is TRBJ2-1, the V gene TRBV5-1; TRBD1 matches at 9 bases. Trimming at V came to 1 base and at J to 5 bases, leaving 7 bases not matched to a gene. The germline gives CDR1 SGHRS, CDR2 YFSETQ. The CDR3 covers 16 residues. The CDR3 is CASSLTGTGNNNEQFF. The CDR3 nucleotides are TGCGCCAGCAGCTTGACCGGGACAGGGAATAACAATGAGCAGTTCTTC.

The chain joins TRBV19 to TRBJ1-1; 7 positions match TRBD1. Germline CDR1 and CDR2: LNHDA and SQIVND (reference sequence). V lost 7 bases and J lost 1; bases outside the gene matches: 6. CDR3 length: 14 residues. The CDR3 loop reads CASTLGQRNTEAFF. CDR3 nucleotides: TGTGCCAGTACCCTGGGACAGCGGAACACTGAAGCTTTCTTT.

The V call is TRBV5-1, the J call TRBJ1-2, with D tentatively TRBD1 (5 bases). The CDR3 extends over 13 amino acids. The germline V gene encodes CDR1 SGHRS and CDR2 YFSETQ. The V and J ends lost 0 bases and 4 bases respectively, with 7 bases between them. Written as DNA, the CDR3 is TGCGCCAGCAGCTTGGCAGACAGCTATGGCTACACCTTC. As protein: CASSLADSYGYTF.

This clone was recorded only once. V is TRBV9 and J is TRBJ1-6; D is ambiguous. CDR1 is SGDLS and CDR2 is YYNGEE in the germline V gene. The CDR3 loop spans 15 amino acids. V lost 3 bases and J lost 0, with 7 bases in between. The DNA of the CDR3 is TGTGCCAGCAGCGGATATGACTCCTATAATTCACCCCTCCACTTT. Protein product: CASSGYDSYNSPLHF.

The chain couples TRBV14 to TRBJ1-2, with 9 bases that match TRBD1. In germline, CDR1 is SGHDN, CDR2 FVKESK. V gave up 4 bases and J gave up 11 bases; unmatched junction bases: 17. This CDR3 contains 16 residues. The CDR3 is CASSPTSGTGLPHYTF. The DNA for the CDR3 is TGTGCCAGCAGCCCCACATCCGGGACAGGGTTGCCCCATTACACCTTC.

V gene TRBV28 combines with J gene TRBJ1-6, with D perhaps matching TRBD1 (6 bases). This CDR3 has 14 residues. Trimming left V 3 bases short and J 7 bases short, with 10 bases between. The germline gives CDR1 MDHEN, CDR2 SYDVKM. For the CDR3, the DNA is TGTGCCAGCAGTTTCGTGGGGGGCAATTCACCCCTCCACTTT. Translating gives CASSFVGGNSPLHF.

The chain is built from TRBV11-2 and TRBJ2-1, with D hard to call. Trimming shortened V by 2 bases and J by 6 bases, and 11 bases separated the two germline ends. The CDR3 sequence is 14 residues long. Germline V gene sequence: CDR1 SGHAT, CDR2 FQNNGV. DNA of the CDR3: TGTGCCAGCAGCTTACTTTCGGAAGCCAATGAGCAGTTCTTC. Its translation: CASSLLSEANEQFF.

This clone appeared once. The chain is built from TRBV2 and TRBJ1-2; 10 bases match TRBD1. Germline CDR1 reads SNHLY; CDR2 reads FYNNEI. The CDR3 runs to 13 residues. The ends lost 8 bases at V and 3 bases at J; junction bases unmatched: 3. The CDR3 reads CASVTGGDYGYTF. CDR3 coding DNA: TGTGCCAGCGTGACAGGGGGCGACTATGGCTACACCTTC.